This note documents a single T cell receptor beta chain sequence. The antigen is undetermined. This sample was included in a study of CD8+CD57+ T cells in acquired aplastic anemia. The overall study: Across the sorted CD4+ and CD8+ cells, DNA amounts averaged approximately 3.1 ug.

TCR beta VDJ and CDR3 profiling used genomic DNA as template. MiXCR was run by TCRdb on the reads, yielding one entry per CDR3 protein. The sample contains roughly 120,000 distinct CDR3 sequences, under 60% of which appear only once. Patients selected for sequencing had displayed CD8+CD57+ cell expansion by flow cytometry. With no exception, the patients had severe acquired aplastic anemia. Untreated patients provided the blood samples, with no therapy given before sampling. Overall study results and limits: The same twenty-nine CD8+ CDR3 sequences occurred in patients and in controls.

This CDR3 has 16 residues. In germline, CDR1 is SGHAT, CDR2 FQDESV (reference sequence). V gave up 9 bases and J gave up 6 bases, with 24 bases separating them. This sequence originates from a human donor with aplastic anemia. Sample: sorted CD4+, CD8+, or CD8+CD57+ T cells (not recorded which) from PBMCs. The V gene is TRBV11-1, the J gene TRBJ2-1; D is perhaps TRBD1 or TRBD2 (5 bases each). The CDR3 spells CASSTASTTGSNEQFF. The CDR3 coding sequence is TGTGCCAGTTCGACAGCTTCGACTACGGGTTCCAATGAGCAGTTCTTC.